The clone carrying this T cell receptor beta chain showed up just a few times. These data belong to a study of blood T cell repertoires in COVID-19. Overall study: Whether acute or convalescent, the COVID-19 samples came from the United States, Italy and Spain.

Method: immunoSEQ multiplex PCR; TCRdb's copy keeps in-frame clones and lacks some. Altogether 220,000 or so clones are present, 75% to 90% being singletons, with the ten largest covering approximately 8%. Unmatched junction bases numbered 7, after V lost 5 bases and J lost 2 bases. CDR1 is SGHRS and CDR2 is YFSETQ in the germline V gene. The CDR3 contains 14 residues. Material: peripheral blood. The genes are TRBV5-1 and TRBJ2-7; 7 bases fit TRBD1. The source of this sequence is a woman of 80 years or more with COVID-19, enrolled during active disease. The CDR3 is CASRSDRAAYEQYF. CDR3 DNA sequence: TGCGCCAGCAGGTCCGACAGGGCCGCCTACGAGCAGTACTTC.